This T cell receptor (beta chain) appears in the sequencing data of a study of T-cell memory formation after mild COVID-19. Turning to the study itself: Across donors, TCR clusters were largely donor specific.

Study-wide points: In pre-infection memory, a portion of responding clones appeared, which suggested that cross-reactive memory joined.

A remark on this clonotype: The target antigen is unknown.

Per the germline V gene, CDR1 is MNHNS and CDR2 is SASEGT. The V end was cut by 7 bases, the J end by 1 base, with 13 bases between. This CDR3 comprises 15 residues. TCRdb redid the calling of the 5' RACE reads with MiXCR, one entry per CDR3 protein. The table records tens of thousands of distinct CDR3 sequences, about 12% of them present only once. The material sequenced was PBMCs or a T cell subset sorted from them (not recorded which). The clonotype originates from an adult woman who had mild COVID-19 (a few samples of this study predate the infection). Cell type and time point are not known. This chain links TRBV6-1 with TRBJ2-2; D possibly corresponds to TRBD2 (6 bases). CDR3 region: CASTRGTMNTGELFF. For the CDR3, the DNA is TGTGCCAGCACCCGCGGGACCATGAACACCGGGGAGCTGTTTTTT.